This TCR beta chain was sequenced during a study of tumor-infiltrating lymphocytes in primary liver carcinoma. As concerns this clonotype: The conserved phenylalanine or tryptophan is not found at the CDR3 terminus, so this likely reflects a read error.

cDNA specific to TCR beta was made from approximately 0.55 ug of total RNA, with a constant-region primer employed for priming. Researchers made the TCR beta libraries by running three nested multiplex PCR rounds with slightly modified ARM-PCR. MiXCR was run by TCRdb on the multiplex PCR reads, yielding one entry per CDR3 protein. Among 50,000 or so distinct CDR3 sequences listed, approximately 80% were seen once. Total RNA and DNA came together from approximately 20-30 mg of bulk tissue without cell sorting. The sample taken for sequencing was liver tumor tissue from sampling region 5. As to subset: tumor region T5, tumor centre. This clonotype was obtained from a man between 40 and 49 years old with primary liver carcinoma and hepatitis B virus infection.

The CDR3 protein is CASSYGQGNHPQHI. In DNA, the CDR3 is TGTGCCAGCAGTTACGGACAGGGTAATCACCCCCAGCATATT. The chain joins TRBV6-6 to TRBJ1-5; 8 nucleotides match TRBD1. The CDR3 runs to 14 residues. CDR1 is MNHNY, CDR2 SVGAGI, per germline (reference sequence).